The 28 T cell receptor beta chains reported below all come from one sample, sequenced in a study of T-cell reconstitution after alpha-beta-depleted transplantation in children. A library of TCRbeta sequences, prepared with unique molecular identifiers, was generated. TCRdb reanalysed the PCR reads using MiXCR and keeps one entry per CDR3 protein. The sample has 780,000 or so distinct CDR3 sequences; less than 20% are singletons. Specimen: PBMCs, mostly from graft donor cells, collected 360 days after TCRalphabeta/CD19-depleted stem cell transplant. All receptors derive from a male patient younger than 18 who had a stem cell transplant for acute lymphoblastic leukemia, so the T cells may come from the graft donor.

This clonotype has more than one count but fewer than ten. CDR3 protein: CASRVTGGIPYEQYF. The CDR3 region has the DNA TGTGCCAGCAGAGTTACAGGGGGAATTCCCTACGAGCAGTACTTC. The genes are TRBV2 and TRBJ2-7; the match to TRBD1 covers 8 bases. V lost 6 bases, J lost 2 bases, and 9 bases stayed unmatched. The CDR3 totals 15 residues. The germline gives CDR1 SNHLY, CDR2 FYNNEI.

The chain combines TRBV19 with TRBJ1-5; D is unresolved. Trimming removed 3 bases from V and 2 bases from J, with 8 bases in between. CDR3 length: 14 amino acids. The germline gives CDR1 LNHDA, CDR2 SQIVND (reference sequence). CDR3 bases: TGTGCCAGTAGTATTTCAGACGGCAATCAGCCCCAGCATTTT. It codes for CASSISDGNQPQHF.

This clonotype has a count of ten or more. The chain is built from TRBV5-1 and TRBJ2-3, with TRBD1 identical over 10 bases. CDR1 and CDR2 from the germline V gene are SGHRS and YFSETQ. CDR3 size: 16 residues. V lost 0 bases and J lost 1; bases outside the gene matches: 2. DNA for the CDR3: TGCGCCAGCAGCTTGGCCGGGACAGGGGGCACAGATACGCAGTATTTT. Translated, it gives CASSLAGTGGTDTQYF.

The chain uses TRBV5-1 and TRBJ2-1; D is ambiguous. Germline V gene sequence: CDR1 SGHRS, CDR2 YFSETQ. The CDR3 is made up of 13 amino acids. V lost 1 base, J lost 10 bases, and 12 bases lay in between. This CDR3 reads CASSLMGIREQFF. For the CDR3, the DNA is TGCGCCAGCAGCTTGATGGGGATTCGAGAGCAGTTCTTC.

A few counts support this clonotype. This chain uses TRBV5-1 with TRBJ2-7; D remains ambiguous. V lost 0 bases to trimming and J lost 2 bases, with 6 bases between them. The CDR3 is 13 residues long. From germline, CDR1 is SGHRS and CDR2 YFSETQ. For the CDR3, the DNA is TGCGCCAGCAGCTTGGACCATGCCTACGAGCAGTACTTC. This translates into CASSLDHAYEQYF.

Many counts were recorded for this clonotype. V and J are TRBV4-1 and TRBJ1-1, with D hard to call. CDR1 is MGHRA and CDR2 is YSYEKL in the germline V gene. This CDR3 spans 12 amino acids. The V end was cut by 0 bases, the J end by 4 bases, with 3 bases between. CDR3 sequence reads: CASSQETTEAFF. The CDR3 DNA follows: TGCGCCAGCAGCCAAGAGACCACTGAAGCTTTCTTT.

The rearrangement links TRBV6-1 to TRBJ2-7, with D unclear. Trimming took 3 bases from V and 4 from J, leaving 10 bases between them. CDR1 is MNHNS and CDR2 is SASEGT in the germline V gene. This CDR3 is 13 amino acids long. The CDR3 sequence: CASSEAGWYEQYF. The CDR3 DNA reads as TGTGCCAGCAGTGAGGCAGGTTGGTACGAGCAGTACTTC.

The rearrangement links TRBV20-1 to TRBJ1-1, with D uncertain. V was clipped by 8 bases and J by 6 bases, with 16 bases between them. Germline CDR1 DFQATT, CDR2 SNEGSKA (reference sequence). The CDR3 consists of 12 residues. Here the CDR3 reads CSPYPGPAEAFF. The CDR3, as DNA: TGCAGTCCTTACCCAGGACCCGCTGAAGCTTTCTTT.

The chain is built from TRBV16 and TRBJ2-7; a weak D match, TRBD2 (6 bases). CDR3 size: 14 residues. V was pared by 2 bases and J by 1 base, with 9 bases between. The V gene's germline CDR1 is KGHSY and CDR2 FQNENV. CDR3 sequence (DNA): TGTGCCAGCAGCCAAATAGGGACTTCCTACGAGCAGTACTTC. Its protein product is CASSQIGTSYEQYF.

Only a few counts were recorded for this clonotype. The gene calls are TRBV11-1 and TRBJ2-1, with TRBD2 identical over 10 bases. V lost 0 bases to trimming and J lost 0 bases; unmatched junction nucleotides: 17. Germline CDR1 is SGHAT and CDR2 is FQDESV (reference sequence). CDR3 size: 22 residues. CDR3 amino acids: CASSLAPMASGSFPSSYNEQFF. In DNA form, the CDR3 reads TGTGCCAGCAGCTTAGCCCCTATGGCTAGCGGGAGCTTTCCTAGCTCCTACAATGAGCAGTTCTTC.

This clonotype turned up a few times. The rearrangement links TRBV5-1 to TRBJ2-1; TRBD1 might be the D (8 bases). This CDR3 is 15 amino acids long. The germline V and J ends were trimmed by 1 base and 10 bases, with 18 bases remaining between them. Germline V gene lookup returns CDR1 SGHRS and CDR2 YFSETQ. The CDR3 DNA follows: TGCGCCAGCAGCTTGTACGACAGGGGACTAACGGAGCAGTTCTTC. Amino acids: CASSLYDRGLTEQFF.

The chain couples TRBV12-3 or TRBV12-4 to TRBJ2-5; possible D gene TRBD2, 5 bases. CDR3 length: 12 amino acids. V was pared by 0 bases and J by 7 bases, with 6 bases between. The CDR3 nucleotides read TGTGCCAGCAGTTTAGCGGCGGGGACCCAGTACTTC. Its translation is CASSLAAGTQYF.

The sample holds a few counts of this clonotype. This chain uses TRBV20-1 with TRBJ2-1, with D perhaps TRBD2 (5 bases). CDR3 length: 15 residues. V lost 3 bases and J 2 bases, leaving 14 bases between the germline ends. Germline V gives CDR1 DFQATT, CDR2 SNEGSKA (reference sequence). The CDR3 spells CSARAPRRPYNEQFF. The DNA of the CDR3 is TGCAGTGCTAGGGCCCCCAGGAGGCCCTACAATGAGCAGTTCTTC.

In its sample, this clonotype was seen a few times. The rearrangement links TRBV6-4 to TRBJ1-1, with 9 bases matching TRBD1. This CDR3 spans 13 amino acids. Losses at the gene ends were 9 bases for V and 3 bases for J; bases not matched to a gene: 5. From germline, CDR1 is MRHNA and CDR2 SNTAGT. DNA of the CDR3: TGTGCCAGGCCCTGGACAGGGGACACTGAAGCTTTCTTT. The encoded protein is CARPWTGDTEAFF.

This clonotype was counted a few times. V usage is TRBV5-1 and J usage is TRBJ1-2; D is possibly TRBD1 (6 bases). Trimming stripped 0 bases from V and 2 bases from J, with 11 bases between. Germline CDR1 SGHRS, CDR2 YFSETQ. This CDR3 comprises 15 residues. CDR3 sequence reads: CASSLDNTGNYGYTF. The CDR3 DNA sequence: TGCGCCAGCAGCTTGGACAACACAGGGAACTATGGCTACACCTTC.

This clonotype was recorded at least ten times. The rearrangement uses TRBV2 and TRBJ2-1, with no clear D. Per the germline V gene, CDR1 is SNHLY and CDR2 is FYNNEI. Deletions cut 6 bases from V and 3 bases from J, with 9 bases between. This CDR3 has 13 amino acids. The CDR3 nucleotides are TGTGCCAGCAGCTACGCGGTCTACAATGAGCAGTTCTTC. Encoded protein: CASSYAVYNEQFF.

The chain joins TRBV19 to TRBJ2-3; no clear D gene. The CDR3 is 11 residues long. The V end lost 10 bases, the J end lost 8 bases, and 13 bases lay between the germline ends. Per germline, CDR1 LNHDA and CDR2 SQIVND (reference sequence). Here the CDR3 DNA reads TGTGCCACAATCTGGTTGGGTACGCAGTATTTT. Translating it yields CATIWLGTQYF.

A note on this clonotype: This clone may be a read error of a much larger clone one base away. The rearrangement joins TRBV10-3 to TRBJ2-7, with a weak D call TRBD1 (5 bases). The CDR3 has 12 residues. Germline assignment: CDR1 ENHRY and CDR2 SYGVKD. V was shortened by 2 bases and J by 3 bases, with 5 bases between the two germline ends. For the CDR3, the DNA is TGTGCCATCAGTGAGAGGGGCTACGAGCAGTACTTC. It is translated as CAISERGYEQYF.

The sample holds many counts of this clonotype. The V and J genes are TRBV12-3 or TRBV12-4 and TRBJ2-5; D gene unclear. With 6 bases removed from V and 2 bases from J, the gap between germline ends came to 13 bases. This CDR3 has 14 amino acids. The CDR3 here is CASRRSGYQETQYF. In DNA form, the CDR3 reads TGTGCCAGCAGGAGGTCAGGTTATCAAGAGACCCAGTACTTC.

This clonotype appeared a few times. This rearrangement joins TRBV4-1 to TRBJ2-7; D not certain. The CDR3 runs 16 residues. Trimming removed 3 bases from V and 4 bases from J, with 19 bases in between. From germline, CDR1 is MGHRA and CDR2 YSYEKL. For the CDR3, the DNA is TGCGCCAGCAGCCAGGACGTCCCTTACCTCCGGTACGAGCAGTACTTC. This codes for CASSQDVPYLRYEQYF.

J is TRBJ1-2 and V is TRBV5-1, with TRBD1 matching over 7 bases. The germline V gene encodes CDR1 SGHRS and CDR2 YFSETQ. The CDR3 totals 14 residues. The trim removed 4 bases at V and 5 bases at J, leaving 8 bases unmatched. The CDR3 loop reads CASSPSGTDYGYTF. In DNA, the CDR3 is TGCGCCAGCAGCCCTTCCGGGACAGATTATGGCTACACCTTC.

This rearrangement joins TRBV5-1 to TRBJ2-2, with 7 bases that match TRBD2. CDR3 length: 16 residues. Trimming cost V 1 base and J 6 bases; bases outside gene matches: 9. Germline loops: CDR1 SGHRS, CDR2 YFSETQ. CDR3: CASSLRAGVRSGELFF. CDR3 bases: TGCGCCAGCAGCTTGAGGGCGGGAGTTCGCTCCGGGGAGCTGTTTTTT.

A few counts support this clonotype. The chain is built from TRBV28 and TRBJ2-1; no clear D gene. The V gene's germline CDR1 is MDHEN and CDR2 SYDVKM. The CDR3 contains 13 residues. The V end was cut by 2 bases, the J end by 8 bases, with 10 bases between. The CDR3 DNA is TGTGCCAGCAGTTTAAGATCCCTCCATGAGCAGTTCTTC. Translation: CASSLRSLHEQFF. The full variable domain, rest sourced from reference TRBV28 and TRBJ2-1, is DVKVTQSSRYLVKRTGEKVFLECVQDMDHENMFWYRQDPGLGLRLIYFSYDVKMKEKGDIPEGYSVSREKKERFSLILESASTNQTSMYLCASSLRSLHEQFFGPGTRLTVL.

The chain has TRBV5-8 and TRBJ2-7; a possible D gene is TRBD2 (6 bases). The CDR3 runs to 14 residues. In germline, CDR1 is SGHTS, CDR2 YDEGEE. The V end was cut by 4 bases, the J end by 2 bases, with 13 bases between. CDR3 coding DNA: TGTGCCAGCAGCATCTACGGGGGACCCTACGAGCAGTACTTC. Its translation: CASSIYGGPYEQYF.

CDR3 sequence: CASSGWTGGLTYNEQFF. The CDR3 coding sequence is TGCGCCAGCAGCGGGTGGACAGGCGGACTGACCTACAATGAGCAGTTCTTC. V and J are TRBV5-1 and TRBJ2-1; 7 nucleotides line up with TRBD1. V lost 4 bases, J lost 2 bases, and 12 bases stayed unmatched. Per the germline V gene, CDR1 is SGHRS and CDR2 is YFSETQ. The CDR3 sequence is 17 residues long.

V gene TRBV12-3 or TRBV12-4 combines with J gene TRBJ2-3, with 9 bases matching TRBD2. V lost 6 bases to trimming and J lost 3 bases; unmatched junction nucleotides: 10. This CDR3 has 16 amino acids. The CDR3 loop reads CASRWGASGKTDTQYF. For the CDR3, the DNA is TGTGCCAGCAGGTGGGGGGCTAGCGGGAAGACAGATACGCAGTATTTT.

The chain is built from TRBV6-5 and TRBJ1-1; TRBD1 aligns across 8 bases. Germline trimming cut 0 bases from V and 5 bases from J; bases unmatched to any gene: 5. The germline gives CDR1 MNHEY, CDR2 SVGAGI. CDR3 size: 15 residues. Written as DNA, the CDR3 is TGTGCCAGCAGTTACTCGATGTACAGGGGGACTGAAGCTTTCTTT. Amino acid sequence: CASSYSMYRGTEAFF.

This clonotype has a handful of counts. The chain uses TRBV12-3 or TRBV12-4 and TRBJ2-1; TRBD2 agrees at 11 bases. This CDR3 has 15 amino acids. The junction had 5 bases not matched to a gene; V was cut back by 7 bases and J by 3 bases. CDR3: CASTVAGGGYNEQFF. CDR3 sequence (DNA): TGTGCCAGCACCGTAGCGGGAGGGGGCTACAATGAGCAGTTCTTC.